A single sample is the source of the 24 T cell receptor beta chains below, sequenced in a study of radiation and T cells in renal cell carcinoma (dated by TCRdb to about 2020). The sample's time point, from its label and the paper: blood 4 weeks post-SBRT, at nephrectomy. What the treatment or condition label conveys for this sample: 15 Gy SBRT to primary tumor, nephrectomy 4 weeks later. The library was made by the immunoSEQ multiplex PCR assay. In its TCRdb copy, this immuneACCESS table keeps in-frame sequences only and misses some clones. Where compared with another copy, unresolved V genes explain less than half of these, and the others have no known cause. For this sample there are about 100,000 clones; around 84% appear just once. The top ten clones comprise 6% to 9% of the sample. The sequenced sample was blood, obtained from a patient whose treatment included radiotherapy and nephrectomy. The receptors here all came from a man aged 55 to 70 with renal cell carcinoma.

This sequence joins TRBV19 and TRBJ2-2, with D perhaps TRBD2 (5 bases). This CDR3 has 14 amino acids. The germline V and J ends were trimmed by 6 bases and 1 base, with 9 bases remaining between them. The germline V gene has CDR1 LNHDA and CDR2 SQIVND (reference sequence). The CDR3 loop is CASRRDRNTGELFF. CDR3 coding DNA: TGTGCCAGTAGGAGGGATAGGAACACCGGGGAGCTGTTTTTT.

CDR3 DNA sequence: TGTGCCAGCAGCTTCGGGACAGCCCAAGAGACCCAGTACTTC. Translation: CASSFGTAQETQYF. This chain joins TRBV11-2 and TRBJ2-5; 7 bases map to TRBD1. The CDR3 runs 14 residues. V lost 3 bases, J lost 1 base, and 2 bases stayed unmatched. Germline V gene sequence: CDR1 SGHAT, CDR2 FQNNGV.

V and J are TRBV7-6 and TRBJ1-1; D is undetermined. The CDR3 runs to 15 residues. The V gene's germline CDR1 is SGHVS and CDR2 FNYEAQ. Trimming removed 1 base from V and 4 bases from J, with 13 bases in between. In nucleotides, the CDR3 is TGTGCCAGCAGCTTAGGGGCATCGGGGAGCACTGAAGCTTTCTTT. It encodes CASSLGASGSTEAFF.

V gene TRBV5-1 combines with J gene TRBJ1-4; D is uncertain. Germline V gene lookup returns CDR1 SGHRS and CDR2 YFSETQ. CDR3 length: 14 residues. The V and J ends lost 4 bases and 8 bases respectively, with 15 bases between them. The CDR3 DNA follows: TGCGCCAGCAGCACAGAAAGGCCCGGGGAAAAACTGTTTTTT. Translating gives CASSTERPGEKLFF.

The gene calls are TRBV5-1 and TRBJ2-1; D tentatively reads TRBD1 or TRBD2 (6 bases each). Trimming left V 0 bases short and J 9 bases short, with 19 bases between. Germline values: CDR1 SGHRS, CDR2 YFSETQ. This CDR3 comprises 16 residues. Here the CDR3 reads CASSLDGGLGESEQFF. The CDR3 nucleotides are TGCGCCAGCAGCTTGGATGGGGGGCTAGGCGAGAGTGAGCAGTTCTTC.

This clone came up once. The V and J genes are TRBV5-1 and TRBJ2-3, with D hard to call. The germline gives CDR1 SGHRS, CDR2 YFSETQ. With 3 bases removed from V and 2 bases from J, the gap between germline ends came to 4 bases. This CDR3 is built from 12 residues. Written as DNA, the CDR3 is TGCGCCAGCAGCTCAAACACAGATACGCAGTATTTT. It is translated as CASSSNTDTQYF.

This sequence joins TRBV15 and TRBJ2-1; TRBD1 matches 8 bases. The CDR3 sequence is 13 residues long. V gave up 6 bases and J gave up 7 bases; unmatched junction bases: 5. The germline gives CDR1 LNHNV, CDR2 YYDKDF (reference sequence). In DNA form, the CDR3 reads TGTGCCACCAGGGACAGGGAAAGAAATGAGCAGTTCTTC. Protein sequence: CATRDRERNEQFF. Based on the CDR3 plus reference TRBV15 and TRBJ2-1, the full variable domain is DAMVIQNPRYQVTQFGKPVTLSCSQTLNHNVMYWYQQKSSQAPKLLFHYYDKDFNNEADTPDNFQSRRPNTSFCFLDIRSPGLGDTAMYLCATRDRERNEQFFGPGTRLTVL.

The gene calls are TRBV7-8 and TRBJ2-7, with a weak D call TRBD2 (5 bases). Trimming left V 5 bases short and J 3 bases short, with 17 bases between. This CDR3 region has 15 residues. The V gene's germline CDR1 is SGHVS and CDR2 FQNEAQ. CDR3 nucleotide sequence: TGTGCCAGCAGCCCGTACCCAGGAGGAGGCTACGAGCAGTACTTC. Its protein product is CASSPYPGGGYEQYF.

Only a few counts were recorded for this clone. The CDR3 protein is CASSPPMPGQGSGNTIYF. The CDR3 nucleotides read TGTGCCAGCAGCCCTCCGATGCCGGGACAGGGATCGGGAAACACCATATATTTT. The chain couples TRBV28 to TRBJ1-3; 9 bases align to TRBD1. Germline V CDR1 and CDR2: MDHEN, SYDVKM. With V trimmed by 6 bases and J by 4 bases, 16 bases remained unmatched. This CDR3 spans 18 amino acids.

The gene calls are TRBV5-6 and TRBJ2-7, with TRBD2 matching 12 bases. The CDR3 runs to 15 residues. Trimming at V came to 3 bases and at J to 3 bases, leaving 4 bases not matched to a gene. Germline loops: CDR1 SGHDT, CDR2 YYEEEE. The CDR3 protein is CASSSTSGSGYEQYF. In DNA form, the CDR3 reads TGTGCCAGCAGCTCGACTAGCGGGAGTGGCTACGAGCAGTACTTC.

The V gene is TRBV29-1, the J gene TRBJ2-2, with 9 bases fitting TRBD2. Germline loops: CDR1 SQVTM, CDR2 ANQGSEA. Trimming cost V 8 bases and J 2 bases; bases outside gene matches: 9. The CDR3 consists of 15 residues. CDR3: CSCNGLALNTGELFF. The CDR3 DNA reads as TGCAGCTGCAACGGACTAGCGCTTAACACCGGGGAGCTGTTTTTT.

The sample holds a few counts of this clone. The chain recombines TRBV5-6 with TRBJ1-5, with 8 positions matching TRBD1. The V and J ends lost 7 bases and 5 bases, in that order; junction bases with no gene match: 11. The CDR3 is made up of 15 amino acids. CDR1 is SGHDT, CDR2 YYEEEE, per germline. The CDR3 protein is CASSSLDRGDQPQHF. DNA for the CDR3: TGTGCCAGCTCATCCCTCGACAGGGGCGATCAGCCCCAGCATTTT.

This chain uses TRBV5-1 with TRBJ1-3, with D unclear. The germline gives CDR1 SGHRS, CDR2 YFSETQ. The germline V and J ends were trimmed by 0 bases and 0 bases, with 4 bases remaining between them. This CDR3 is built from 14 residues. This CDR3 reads CASSLDGSGNTIYF. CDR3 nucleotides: TGCGCCAGCAGCTTGGACGGCTCTGGAAACACCATATATTTT.

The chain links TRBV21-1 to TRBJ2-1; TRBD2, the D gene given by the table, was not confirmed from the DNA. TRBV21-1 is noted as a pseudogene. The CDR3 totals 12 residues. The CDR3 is CASRAPYNEQFF. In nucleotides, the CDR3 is TGTGCCAGCAGAGCCCCCTACAATGAGCAGTTCTTC.

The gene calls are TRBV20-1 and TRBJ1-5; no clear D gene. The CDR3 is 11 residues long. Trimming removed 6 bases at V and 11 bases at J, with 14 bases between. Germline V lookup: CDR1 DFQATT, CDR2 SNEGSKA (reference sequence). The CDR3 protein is CSAVAGWAQHF. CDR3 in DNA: TGCAGTGCCGTAGCCGGCTGGGCCCAGCATTTT.

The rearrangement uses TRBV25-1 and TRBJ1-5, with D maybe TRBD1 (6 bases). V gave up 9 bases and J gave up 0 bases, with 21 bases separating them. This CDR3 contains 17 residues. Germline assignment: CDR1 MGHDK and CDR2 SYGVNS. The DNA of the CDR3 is TGTGCCAGGCGGGGGCAGGGGCCTACATATAGCAATCAGCCCCAGCATTTT. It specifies CARRGQGPTYSNQPQHF.

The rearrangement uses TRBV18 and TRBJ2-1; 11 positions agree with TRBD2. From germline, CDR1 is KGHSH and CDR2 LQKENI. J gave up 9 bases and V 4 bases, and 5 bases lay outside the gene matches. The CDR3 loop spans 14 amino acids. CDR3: CASSRTSGSREQFF. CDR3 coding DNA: TGTGCCAGCTCACGAACTAGCGGGAGCCGTGAGCAGTTCTTC.

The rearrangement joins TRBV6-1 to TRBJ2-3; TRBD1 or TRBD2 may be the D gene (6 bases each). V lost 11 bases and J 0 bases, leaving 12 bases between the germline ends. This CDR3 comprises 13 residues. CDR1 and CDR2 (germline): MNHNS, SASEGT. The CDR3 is CAHGGRSTDTQYF. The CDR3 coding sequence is TGTGCCCACGGGGGCAGGAGCACAGATACGCAGTATTTT.

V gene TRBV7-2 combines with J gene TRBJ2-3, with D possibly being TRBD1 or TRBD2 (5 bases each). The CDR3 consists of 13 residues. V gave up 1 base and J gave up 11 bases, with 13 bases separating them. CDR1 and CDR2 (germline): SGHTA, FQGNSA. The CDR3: CASSLEPGREQYF. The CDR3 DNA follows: TGTGCCAGCAGCTTAGAGCCGGGACGGGAGCAGTATTTT.

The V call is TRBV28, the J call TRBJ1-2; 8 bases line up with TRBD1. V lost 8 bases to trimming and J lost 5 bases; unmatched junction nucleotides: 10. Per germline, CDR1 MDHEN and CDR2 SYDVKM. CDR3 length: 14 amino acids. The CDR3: CASGRGQGGYGYTF. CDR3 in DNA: TGTGCCAGCGGACGTGGACAGGGAGGTTATGGCTACACCTTC.

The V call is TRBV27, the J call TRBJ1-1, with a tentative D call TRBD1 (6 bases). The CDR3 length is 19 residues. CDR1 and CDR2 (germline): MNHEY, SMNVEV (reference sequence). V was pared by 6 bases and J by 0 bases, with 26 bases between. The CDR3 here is CASRPPLSSQGFMNTEAFF. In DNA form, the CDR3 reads TGTGCCAGCAGACCCCCCTTATCGTCACAGGGCTTCATGAACACTGAAGCTTTCTTT.

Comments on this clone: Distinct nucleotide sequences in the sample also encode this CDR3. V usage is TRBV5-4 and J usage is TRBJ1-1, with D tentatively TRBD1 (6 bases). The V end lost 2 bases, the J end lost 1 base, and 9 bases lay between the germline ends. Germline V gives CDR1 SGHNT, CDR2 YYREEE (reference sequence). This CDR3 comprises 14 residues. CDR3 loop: CASSFSTGNTEAFF. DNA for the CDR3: TGTGCCAGCAGCTTCTCGACAGGGAACACTGAAGCTTTCTTT.

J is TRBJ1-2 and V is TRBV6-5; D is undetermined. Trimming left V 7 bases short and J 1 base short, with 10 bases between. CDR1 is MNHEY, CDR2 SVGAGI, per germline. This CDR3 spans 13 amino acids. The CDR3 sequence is CASTQLNNYGYTF. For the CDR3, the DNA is TGTGCCAGCACCCAACTTAATAACTATGGCTACACCTTC.

CDR3 coding DNA: TGCGCCAGCAGCCGAGCCATGGCGGTTGGAGAGACCCAGTACTTC. Encoded protein: CASSRAMAVGETQYF. This chain uses TRBV4-3 with TRBJ2-5; D gene uncertain. Trimming took 4 bases from V and 4 from J, leaving 16 bases between them. The germline V gene encodes CDR1 LGHNA and CDR2 YSLEER. This CDR3 is built from 15 residues.